The 27 T cell receptor beta chains reported below all come from one sample, sequenced in a study of molecular identifiers for immune sequencing clone quantification. TCRdb re-derived calls from the PCR reads in MiXCR, one entry per CDR3 protein. The repertoire includes some 580,000 distinct CDR3 sequences, roughly 23% of them detected once, and about 0.78% sits in the top ten. The specimen sequenced was naive CD8+ T cells from blood, with Jurkat cell RNA spiked in. Subset noted: FACS-sorted CD8+CD4-CCR7+CD45RA+ naive T cells. These receptors were collected from a human donor in good health. Some libraries in this study had Jurkat cell RNA spiked in.

This clonotype was seen many times. The chain employs TRBV3-1 and TRBJ1-1, with a weak D call TRBD1 (6 bases). Trimming removed 3 bases from V and 1 base from J, with 15 bases in between. Per the germline V gene, CDR1 is LGHDT and CDR2 is YNNKEL (reference sequence). The CDR3 contains 16 residues. The CDR3 nucleotides are TGTGCCAGCAGCCAGGGTAGCGGGGGCTGGAACACTGAAGCTTTCTTT. Translating gives CASSQGSGGWNTEAFF.

This clonotype has a count of ten or more. The chain employs TRBV20-1 and TRBJ2-7, with D tentatively TRBD1 or TRBD2 (5 bases each). V was trimmed by 6 bases and J by 0 bases, leaving 12 bases between them. Germline loops: CDR1 DFQATT, CDR2 SNEGSKA (reference sequence). The CDR3 runs 13 residues. The CDR3 DNA is TGCAGTGCCCGAGGGGTATTCTCCTACGAGCAGTACTTC. As protein: CSARGVFSYEQYF.

The J gene is TRBJ2-1, the V gene TRBV19; TRBD2 is a possible D gene (6 bases). From germline, CDR1 is LNHDA and CDR2 SQIVND (reference sequence). This CDR3 region has 15 residues. Trimming took 5 bases from V and 9 from J, leaving 20 bases between them. The CDR3 DNA reads TGTGCCAGTAGTGGGGGACTGGGGTCCCTTGCTGAGCAGTTCTTC. Translated, it gives CASSGGLGSLAEQFF.

This rearrangement joins TRBV19 to TRBJ2-2, with a weak D call TRBD1 (5 bases). Germline lookup yields CDR1 LNHDA and CDR2 SQIVND (reference sequence). Deletions cut 1 base from V and 3 bases from J, with 12 bases between. The CDR3 consists of 16 residues. CDR3 DNA: TGTGCCAGTAGTATAGTTTTCTCGACAGACACCGGGGAGCTGTTTTTT. Its protein product is CASSIVFSTDTGELFF.

The chain couples TRBV9 to TRBJ2-5, with 9 positions matching TRBD1. The CDR3 covers 15 residues. Trimming at V came to 3 bases and at J to 5 bases, leaving 8 bases not matched to a gene. The germline gives CDR1 SGDLS, CDR2 YYNGEE. In DNA, the CDR3 is TGTGCCAGCAGCGCGGAGGGACAGGGCGGGGAGACCCAGTACTTC. Protein: CASSAEGQGGETQYF.

On this clonotype: A much larger clonotype is one base distant, so this may be a read error. V is TRBV7-2 and J is TRBJ1-1; possibly TRBD1 for D (6 bases). The CDR3 loop spans 15 amino acids. V was pared by 4 bases and J by 3 bases, with 15 bases between. Germline assignment: CDR1 SGHTA and CDR2 FQGNSA. CDR3: CASSSRTDYHTEAFF. The DNA for the CDR3 is TGTGCCAGCAGCTCTCGGACAGACTACCACACTGAAGCTTTCTTT.

This chain joins TRBV11-2 and TRBJ2-2; D unclear. The CDR3 is 15 residues long. Trimming took off 7 bases at V and 6 bases at J, with 18 bases between the two ends. Germline loops: CDR1 SGHAT, CDR2 FQNNGV. The CDR3 protein is CASTEEWVGAGELFF. In DNA form, the CDR3 reads TGTGCCAGCACCGAAGAGTGGGTAGGCGCCGGGGAGCTGTTTTTT.

On this clonotype: One end of the junction fails to match germline, which may point to a read error. The gene calls are TRBV12-3 or TRBV12-4 and TRBJ2-3, with 8 bases identical to TRBD2. The CDR3 extends over 17 amino acids. Written as DNA, the CDR3 is TGTGCCAGCAGTTTGGGGGTAGCGGGACCAAGCGCAGATACGCAGTACTTT. This translates into CASSLGVAGPSADTQYF.

In regard to this clonotype: A read error is possible here, since a much larger clone lies one base away. This sequence joins TRBV5-3 and TRBJ1-5; maybe TRBD1 (6 bases). TRBV5-3 is recorded as an ORF, its role being uncertain. This CDR3 has 15 residues. Trimming stripped 8 bases from V and 7 bases from J, with 22 bases between. CDR3 sequence reads: CASRETGSLNQPQHF. The CDR3 DNA is TGTGCCAGCAGAGAAACAGGGAGTTTAAACCAGCCCCAGCATTTT.

This clonotype was seen ten or more times. The chain joins TRBV10-2 to TRBJ1-5, with a weak D call TRBD1 (6 bases). The CDR3 runs to 14 residues. From germline, CDR1 is WSHSY and CDR2 SAAADI. Trimming left V 6 bases short and J 4 bases short, with 13 bases between. The chain's CDR3 is CASSSGQRNQPQHF. CDR3 DNA: TGCGCCAGCAGCTCAGGACAGCGGAATCAGCCCCAGCATTTT.

V is TRBV7-9 and J is TRBJ1-2; no firm D call. CDR3 length equals 15 residues. V gave up 0 bases and J gave up 1 base, with 9 bases separating them. Germline CDR1 and CDR2: SEHNR and FQNEAQ (reference sequence). The CDR3 nucleotides are TGTGCCAGCAGCTTAGCCGGGAGCCTTAACTATGGCTACACCTTC. As protein: CASSLAGSLNYGYTF. Full variable domain (rest looked up from reference TRBV7-9 and TRBJ1-2): DTGVSQNPRHKITKRGQNVTFRCDPISEHNRLYWYRQTLGQGPEFLTYFQNEAQLEKSRLLSDRFSAERPKGSFSTLEIQRTEQGDSAMYLCASSLAGSLNYGYTFGSGTRLTVV.

The table lists this clonotype with many counts. The chain employs TRBV5-4 and TRBJ2-7; a possible D gene is TRBD1 (6 bases). V lost 6 bases to trimming and J lost 0 bases, with 10 bases between them. This CDR3 is built from 13 residues. From germline, CDR1 is SGHNT and CDR2 YYREEE (reference sequence). The CDR3 region is CASTQGSSYEQYF. The CDR3 DNA reads as TGTGCCAGCACTCAGGGGTCCTCCTACGAGCAGTACTTC.

This chain joins TRBV11-3 and TRBJ1-1; D is unresolved. This CDR3 has 11 amino acids. CDR1 and CDR2 from the germline V gene are SGHNT and YENEEA. Trimming took off 5 bases at V and 8 bases at J, with 9 bases between the two ends. The CDR3 sequence: CASSVGGEAFF. The CDR3 DNA reads TGTGCCAGCAGCGTCGGTGGGGAAGCTTTCTTT.

This clonotype was counted between two and nine times. The chain has TRBV7-2 and TRBJ2-3; 13 bases line up with TRBD2. Germline V gene sequence: CDR1 SGHTA, CDR2 FQGNSA. This CDR3 is built from 18 residues. J lost 4 bases, V lost 8 bases, and 15 bases had no gene match. CDR3 sequence reads: CASGDGTSGILESDTQYF. CDR3 DNA sequence: TGTGCCAGCGGCGATGGGACTAGCGGGATTTTGGAATCAGATACGCAGTATTTT.

This clonotype has at least ten counts. The gene calls are TRBV6-5 and TRBJ1-1, with D maybe TRBD1 (5 bases). The CDR3 extends over 13 amino acids. Germline lookup yields CDR1 MNHEY and CDR2 SVGAGI. Trimming removed 6 bases from V and 1 base from J, with 9 bases in between. CDR3 sequence (DNA): TGTGCCAGCAGACTGGGGACGAACACTGAAGCTTTCTTT. Amino acids: CASRLGTNTEAFF.

In its sample, this clonotype was seen a few times. The chain combines TRBV29-1 with TRBJ2-7; 11 bases line up with TRBD2. V lost 0 bases to trimming and J lost 0 bases; unmatched junction nucleotides: 4. CDR1 SQVTM and CDR2 ANQGSEA come from the germline V gene. The CDR3 is made up of 16 amino acids. The CDR3 spells CSVEERLAGSSYEQYF. In nucleotides, the CDR3 is TGCAGCGTTGAAGAAAGACTAGCGGGGAGCTCCTACGAGCAGTACTTC.

This chain connects TRBV28 to TRBJ2-5, with a possible D match to TRBD2 (5 bases). This CDR3 has 14 amino acids. V lost 10 bases, J lost 4 bases, and 19 bases lay in between. The germline CDR1 and CDR2 sequences are MDHEN and SYDVKM. CDR3 in amino acids: CATKKREQLETQYF. The CDR3 DNA reads as TGTGCCACCAAGAAGAGGGAGCAATTAGAGACCCAGTACTTC.

As for this clonotype: No conserved phenylalanine or tryptophan ends this CDR3, so it is likely a read error. V gene TRBV7-6 combines with J gene TRBJ1-1; 7 bases fit TRBD1. This CDR3 is 20 amino acids long. Germline loops: CDR1 SGHVS, CDR2 FNYEAQ. V dropped 0 bases and J dropped 1; count of bases not matched to a gene: 17. This CDR3 reads CASSLAIEEGQRLPNTEAFL. Here the CDR3 DNA reads TGTGCCAGCAGCTTAGCAATAGAGGAGGGACAGAGACTACCGAACACTGAAGCTTTCCTT.

A remark on this clonotype: A much larger clone lies a single base off, so this may be a read error. The chain is built from TRBV7-9 and TRBJ2-5; the D gene is possibly TRBD1 (6 bases). The germline V gene encodes CDR1 SEHNR and CDR2 FQNEAQ (reference sequence). This CDR3 region has 16 residues. CDR3 bases: TGTGCCAGCAGCCGCGCCGGGACATTCTCGCCAGAGCCCCAGTACTTC. Amino acid sequence: CASSRAGTFSPEPQYF.

This clonotype was seen only a few times. This chain uses TRBV4-3 with TRBJ1-2; TRBD1 agrees at 8 bases. Germline trimming cut 4 bases from V and 2 bases from J; bases unmatched to any gene: 6. The CDR3 spans 15 residues. Per germline, CDR1 LGHNA and CDR2 YSLEER. The CDR3 DNA reads as TGCGCCAGCAGCCCGAGCGGGACAGGAAACTATGGCTACACCTTC. It is translated as CASSPSGTGNYGYTF.

This clonotype was counted only a few times. The chain couples TRBV28 to TRBJ2-5, with D possibly TRBD1 on 5 matching bases. CDR3 size: 16 residues. V lost 6 bases to trimming and J lost 2 bases, with 19 bases between them. Germline CDR1 is MDHEN and CDR2 is SYDVKM. CDR3: CASRVDVGHEQETQYF. In DNA form, the CDR3 reads TGTGCCAGCAGGGTTGATGTAGGACACGAGCAAGAGACCCAGTACTTC.

About this clonotype: Given a much more abundant clone one base away, this may be a read error. No conserved phenylalanine or tryptophan is present at the end of the CDR3, so a read error is the likely explanation. The chain uses TRBV4-1 and TRBJ2-7; no firm D call. Germline assignment: CDR1 MGHRA and CDR2 YSYEKL. The V end was cut by 0 bases, the J end by 2 bases, with 8 bases between. The CDR3 runs 14 residues. CDR3 amino acids: CASSQDTVAYEQYL. The CDR3 nucleotides are TGCGCCAGCAGCCAAGATACGGTAGCCTACGAGCAGTACTTA.

With respect to this clonotype: Relative to the germline gene, one junction end is altered; a read error may explain this. The chain couples TRBV5-6 to TRBJ1-1; no clear D. The CDR3 covers 13 residues. Germline V lookup: CDR1 SGHDT, CDR2 YYEEEE. CDR3 nucleotides: TGTGCCCGCAGCCCAACCCCGAACACTGAAGCTTTCTTT. It specifies CARSPTPNTEAFF.

Comment on this clonotype: A much larger clone is a single base away; this may be a read error. The chain couples TRBV7-6 to TRBJ1-1; the D gene is possibly TRBD1 (5 bases). The germline V gene encodes CDR1 SGHVS and CDR2 FNYEAQ. This CDR3 is 15 amino acids long. Trimming pared 5 bases from V and 0 bases from J, leaving 13 bases between. CDR3 nucleotides: TGTGCCAGCAGCCCCTCTCGGGACCTGAACACTGAAGCTTTCTTT. This gives the protein CASSPSRDLNTEAFF. Full variable domain (rest looked up from reference TRBV7-6 and TRBJ1-1): GAGVSQSPRYKVTKRGQDVALRCDPISGHVSLYWYRQALGQGPEFLTYFNYEAQQDKSGLPNDRFSAERPEGSISTLTIQRTEQRDSAMYRCASSPSRDLNTEAFFGQGTRLTVV.

This clonotype was seen a handful of times. The rearrangement uses TRBV27 and TRBJ1-4; TRBD1 might be the D (6 bases). The CDR3 consists of 14 residues. The germline V gene has CDR1 MNHEY and CDR2 SMNVEV (reference sequence). The V end lost 5 bases, the J end lost 8 bases, and 15 bases lay between the germline ends. The CDR3 bases are TGTGCCAGCAGTCCGACAGGCCCTGGGGAAAAACTGTTTTTT. Its translation: CASSPTGPGEKLFF.

This clonotype was found many times. This rearrangement joins TRBV27 to TRBJ2-1; the D gene is possibly TRBD2 (5 bases). The CDR3 contains 14 residues. V was shortened by 8 bases and J by 0 bases, with 11 bases between the two germline ends. Germline values: CDR1 MNHEY, CDR2 SMNVEV (reference sequence). Here the CDR3 DNA reads TGTGCCAGCCCGACGGGAAGCTCCTACAATGAGCAGTTCTTC. As protein: CASPTGSSYNEQFF.

This clonotype was found many times. J is TRBJ2-7 and V is TRBV4-3, with D tentatively TRBD2 (5 bases). V gave up 1 base and J gave up 0 bases, with 13 bases separating them. This CDR3 is 16 amino acids long. Germline V gene data show CDR1 as LGHNA and CDR2 as YSLEER. CDR3 nucleotides: TGCGCCAGCAGCCAAGCGACGGACTCGAGCTCCTACGAGCAGTACTTC. Its protein is CASSQATDSSSYEQYF.